These T cell receptor beta chains were read from a single sample in a study of cytomegalovirus exposure and HLA in healthy donors. Assay used: immunoSEQ multiplex PCR; TCRdb lists only in-frame clones, some missing. The data hold approximately 150,000 clones, with 80% observed a single time. What was sequenced was PBMCs. The receptors stem from a human donor in good health. Each CDR3 is given with its conserved first and last residue. The order of the fields is clone size, J gene, D gene, V gene, CDR3 DNA, CDR3 protein. A D gene is named only where the DNA matches it firmly. Clone size, where shown, is once, few, many, or a class for clones that have expanded.

>few|TRBJ1-6|TRBD1|TRBV13
TGTGCCAGCAGCCCAAACGCCGCCAGGGGGCCCAGAGCACCCCTCCACTTT
CASSPNAARGPRAPLHF
>once|TRBJ2-7|TRBD2|TRBV5-6
TGTGCCAGCAGCTTTGGCGGGGGCGAGCAGTACTTC
CASSFGGGEQYF
>.|TRBJ2-2|.|TRBV5-4
TGTGCCAGCAGCCAGTACACCGGGGAGCTGTTTTTT
CASSQYTGELFF
>few|TRBJ2-3|TRBD1|TRBV19
TGTGCCAGTCACGGACAGGGAGACGCAGATACGCAGTATTTT
CASHGQGDADTQYF
>.|TRBJ2-1|TRBD2|TRBV9
TGTGCCAGCAGCGTACTAGCGGGGGGGCCAAATGAGCAGTTCTTC
CASSVLAGGPNEQFF
>once|TRBJ2-5|TRBD2|TRBV4-3
TGCGCCAGCAGCCAAAGTCCCGGACTAGCGGGGGCCGTCGGAAAAGAGACCCAGTACTTC
CASSQSPGLAGAVGKETQYF
>.|TRBJ2-5|.|TRBV28
TGTGCCAGCAGTTCCCTCCGGGGTGGTCAAGAGACCCAGTACTTC
CASSSLRGGQETQYF
>.|TRBJ1-3|TRBD1|TRBV15
TGTGCCACCAGCACCCGGACAGGGGGCACTGGAAACACCATATATTTT
CATSTRTGGTGNTIYF
>.|TRBJ1-2|.|TRBV6-5
TGTGCCAGCAGTTACAAGCCGGGGGGTGGCTACACCTTC
CASSYKPGGGYTF
>.|TRBJ1-2|TRBD1|TRBV19
TGTGCCAGTAGAAGACAGGGGGGAGCGAACTATGGCTACACCTTC
CASRRQGGANYGYTF
>.|TRBJ1-4|TRBD1|TRBV6-5
TGTGCCAGCAGTTACCGTGGGACAGCGTTTAATGAAAAACTGTTTTTT
CASSYRGTAFNEKLFF
>few|TRBJ2-7|.|TRBV6-1
TGTGCCAGTAGGACAGCAAAATCAGAGCAGTACTTC
CASRTAKSEQYF
>.|TRBJ1-1|.|TRBV12-5
TGTGCTAGTGGTTTTTGGGCGGGGCTCGGGAACACTGAAGCTTTCTTT
CASGFWAGLGNTEAFF
>.|TRBJ2-4|.|TRBV19
TGTGCCAGTAGTATAGGAGGGCAGGGGAGGGACATTCAGTACTTC
CASSIGGQGRDIQYF
>.|TRBJ2-1|.|TRBV6-5
TGTGCCAGCAGTTACGCGGAACAGGGTTGGGATGAGCAGTTCTTC
CASSYAEQGWDEQFF
>.|TRBJ1-1|.|TRBV9
TGTGCCAGCAGCGCCATGGAGGGGCGGAACACTGAAGCTTTCTTT
CASSAMEGRNTEAFF
>.|TRBJ1-2|.|TRBV10-3
TGTGCCATCAGTGGGGGGCGCGACTATGGCTACACCTTC
CAISGGRDYGYTF
>.|TRBJ2-7|.|TRBV6-5
TGTGCCAGCAGTTACTGGGACTCAACCTACGAGCAGTACTTC
CASSYWDSTYEQYF
>.|TRBJ1-6|.|TRBV6-5
TGTGCCAGCAGTATGGGACACTATAATTCACCCCTCCACTTT
CASSMGHYNSPLHF
>.|TRBJ1-4|.|TRBV25-1
TGTGCCAGCAGTCTTAATAATGAAAAACTGTTTTTT
CASSLNNEKLFF
>once|TRBJ2-5|TRBD2|TRBV27
TGTGCCAGCAGTTTCTCCGGGACTAGCGGGGGGTTGGGAACCCAGTACTTC
CASSFSGTSGGLGTQYF
>.|TRBJ1-2|.|TRBV6-5
TGTGCCAGCAGAATTGGGGGGGCCGCCGGATATGGCTACACCTTC
CASRIGGAAGYGYTF
>once|TRBJ1-6|.|TRBV4-1
TGCGCCAGCAGCCAAGATAGCGGGAATTCACCCCTCCACTTT
CASSQDSGNSPLHF
>.|TRBJ1-5|.|TRBV27
TGTGCCAGCAGTTTATGGGGGGGGGATCAGCCCCAGCATTTT
CASSLWGGDQPQHF
>.|TRBJ2-5|.|TRBV11-2
TGTGCCAGCAGCCCAACGGCCGAGGGTCTGGAGACCCAGTACTTC
CASSPTAEGLETQYF
>.|TRBJ1-1|TRBD1|TRBV5-1
TGCGCCAGCAGCTTCTCGGGACAGGGGAACACTGAAGCTTTCTTT
CASSFSGQGNTEAFF
>.|TRBJ1-1|.|TRBV29-1
TGCAGCGTACAGAACAGGGTGAACACTGAAGCTTTCTTT
CSVQNRVNTEAFF
>.|TRBJ1-2|TRBD1|TRBV4-2
TGTGCCAGCAGCCAGGAGGGGGGACAGGGGGGCGGCTACCCCTTC
CASSQEGGQGGGYPF
>.|TRBJ2-3|TRBD2|TRBV6-6
TGTGCCAGCAGTTTCTCGCTAGCGGGGTCAGATACGCAGTATTTT
CASSFSLAGSDTQYF
>.|TRBJ1-1|.|TRBV4-2
TGTGCCAGCAGCGAGGGCGTGGCTAGCTACACTGAAGCTTTCTTT
CASSEGVASYTEAFF
>.|TRBJ2-2|.|TRBV7-2
TGTGCCAGCAGCTTAGGAGGTTCCATCGGGGAGCTGTTTTTT
CASSLGGSIGELFF
>few|TRBJ2-7|TRBD1|TRBV4-1
TGCGCCAGCAGCCGATCCGGGACAGGGGGCTACGAGCAGTACTTC
CASSRSGTGGYEQYF
>.|TRBJ2-2|TRBD1|TRBV19
TGTGCCAGTAATAACAGGGGGCGCGACACCGGGGAGCTGTTTTTT
CASNNRGRDTGELFF
>.|TRBJ2-7|TRBD2|TRBV11-2
TGTGCCAGCAGCTTTACTAGCGGGGGGGGGTACGAGCAGTACTTC
CASSFTSGGGYEQYF
>once|TRBJ2-3|TRBD2|TRBV5-1
TGCGCCAGCAGTAGCGGGGGAAGCCGAGATACGCAGTATTTT
CASSSGGSRDTQYF
>.|TRBJ2-7|.|TRBV11-2
TGTGCCAGCAGCTTAAGCGGCTACGAGCAGTACTTC
CASSLSGYEQYF
>once|TRBJ2-3|TRBD2|TRBV18
TGTGCCAGCTCCCCAGGGACTAGCGGGGGGACAGATACGCAGTATTTT
CASSPGTSGGTDTQYF
>.|TRBJ2-3|.|TRBV9
TGTGCCAGCAGCGTGGGGGGAGGAGATACGCAGTATTTT
CASSVGGGDTQYF
>once|TRBJ2-3|TRBD2|TRBV5-1
TGCGCCAGCAGCATTTTCCAGCGGGGGGGAGATACGCAGTATTTT
CASSIFQRGGDTQYF
>.|TRBJ1-2|TRBD1|TRBV19
TGTGCCAGTAGTCCCGAAATCCGGTGGGACAGTCCATATGGCTACACCTTC
CASSPEIRWDSPYGYTF
>once|TRBJ1-1|.|TRBV4-3
TGCGCCAGCAGCCAAGGGAGGGGTAACACTGAAGCTTTCTTT
CASSQGRGNTEAFF
>.|TRBJ2-1|.|TRBV14
TGTGCCAGCAGCCAAGATCGGAGTGAGCAGTTCTTC
CASSQDRSEQFF
>.|TRBJ2-5|TRBD2|TRBV5-1
TGCGCCAGCAGCTCCGGGACTACCCAAGAGACCCAGTACTTC
CASSSGTTQETQYF
>.|TRBJ2-7|.|TRBV2
TGTGCCAGCAGTTTGGACAGAAACTACGAGCAGTACTTC
CASSLDRNYEQYF
>.|TRBJ2-7|.|TRBV27
TGTGCCAGCAGTTTATTGCGGGGTAGTCCCTACGAGCAGTACTTC
CASSLLRGSPYEQYF
>.|TRBJ1-6|.|TRBV27
TGTGCCAGCAGTTTTGGGAGCTCCTATAATTCACCCCTCCACTTT
CASSFGSSYNSPLHF
>once|TRBJ1-1|.|TRBV29-1
TGCAGCGTTTTTACCGGGGTTGAAGCTTTCTTT
CSVFTGVEAFF
>.|TRBJ1-3|.|TRBV11-3
TGTGCCAGCAGGTCTCAACCGGTTTCTGGAAACACCATATATTTT
CASRSQPVSGNTIYF
>.|TRBJ2-1|.|TRBV18
TGTGCCAGCTCACCCTCGGGTCCCCCGGTCCGCAATGAGCAGTTCTTC
CASSPSGPPVRNEQFF
>once|TRBJ1-5|.|TRBV6-5
TGTGCCAGCAGCCGAACCCAGGGTGAGCCCCAGCATTTT
CASSRTQGEPQHF
>.|TRBJ2-3|TRBD1|TRBV18
TGTGCCAGCTCACCACCGACAGGGATGGGGACAGATACGCAGTATTTT
CASSPPTGMGTDTQYF
>.|TRBJ2-1|TRBD2|TRBV4-3
TGCGCCAGCAGCCAAGGGACTAGCGGGGGGGCCCATGAGCAGTTCTTC
CASSQGTSGGAHEQFF
>few|TRBJ1-5|TRBD1|TRBV5-4
TGTGCCAGCAGCCCCGGGACAGGCAATCAGCCCCAGCATTTT
CASSPGTGNQPQHF
>.|TRBJ2-5|.|TRBV12-1
TGTGCCAGCAGCCCTGGGACTAGCCAAGAGACCCAGTACTTC
CASSPGTSQETQYF
>.|TRBJ2-2|TRBD2|TRBV7-3
TGTGCCAGCAGCCCTTCTGTCTCCAATAGCGGGGGGGCCACCGGGGAGCTGTTTTTT
CASSPSVSNSGGATGELFF